The sequence of this TCR beta chain was determined in a study of blood T cell repertoires in COVID-19. Across the study: Both acute and convalescent COVID-19 samples were obtained from the United States, Italy and Spain. Sample material is recorded as cDNA or gDNA derived from T cells, B-cell-depleted T cells, or PBMCs.

This clone appeared once. Original analysis: Amplified reference gene primers provided the basis for estimating nucleated cell counts. Sequenced by immunoSEQ multiplex PCR; TCRdb stores in-frame clones only, minus some. That table gives V, J and clone size, and the DNA gave D and trimming. The table lists about half a million clones, 70% to 90% of them singletons. The V end was cut by 3 bases, the J end by 3 bases, with 11 bases between. The CDR3 is 13 amino acids. The germline gives CDR1 GTSNPN, CDR2 SVGIG (reference sequence). The TCR was taken from a human donor in a cohort sampled during active COVID-19. The chain carries TRBV30 and TRBJ1-2; no definite D call. The material sequenced was peripheral blood. The CDR3 spells CAWSFGGDYGYTF. Written as DNA, the CDR3 is TGTGCCTGGAGCTTCGGCGGGGACTATGGCTACACCTTC.